The clone carrying this TCR beta chain was recorded at least ten times. The record originates from a study of T-cell reconstitution after alpha-beta-depleted transplantation in children. TCRbeta library preparation incorporated unique molecular identifiers. TCRdb re-called the PCR reads through MiXCR, storing one row per CDR3 protein. The sample records about 230,000 distinct CDR3 sequences, roughly 10% being singletons. The sample in question was PBMCs, obtained before TCRalphabeta/CD19-depleted stem cell transplant. The receptor comes from a child under two years old with acute myeloid leukemia, due to receive a stem cell transplant.

In DNA, the CDR3 is TGCGCCAGCACTTTGACAGGGGGATACTACGAGCAGTACTTC. Protein: CASTLTGGYYEQYF. The chain recombines TRBV5-1 with TRBJ2-7; TRBD1 aligns across 9 bases. The germline CDR1 and CDR2 sequences are SGHRS and YFSETQ. CDR3 length equals 14 residues. The J segment lost 3 bases and the V segment lost 6 bases, leaving 7 bases of the junction unmatched.